The source of this TCR beta chain is a study of Graves' ophthalmopathy and Graves' hyperthyroidism. This clonotype has ten or more counts. Antigen unknown. As the template, RNA transcripts were used to amplify TCR beta CDR3 regions. Amplification began with first-round RT-PCR using HTBI primers, then second-round multiplex PCR was performed. MiXCR, applied by TCRdb to the multiplex PCR reads, yields one record per CDR3 protein. The sample gives fewer than 400,000 distinct CDR3 sequences, about 17% of which show up once; around 1.5% is in the top ten. Certain patients, namely those with other autoimmune diseases, uncontrolled infections, pregnancy or lactation, were excluded. Diagnoses were established from clinical symptoms, serum thyroxine, TRAb, thyroid ultrasound and orbital computed tomography. Points from the study as a whole: Ophthalmopathy progression prediction by the model yielded a sensitivity of approximately 70% and a specificity of around 72%.

The CDR3 is made up of 13 amino acids. From germline, CDR1 is MGHRA and CDR2 YSYEKL. Between the trimmed V and J ends, which lost 3 bases and 5 bases, there was a span of 8 bases. The chain is built from TRBV4-1 and TRBJ1-5, with no clear D. The source is a woman in her late teens or twenties with Graves' ophthalmopathy. Specimen: peripheral blood. CDR3 sequence reads: CASSQFLDQPQHF. The CDR3 region has the DNA TGCGCCAGCAGCCAGTTTCTCGATCAGCCCCAGCATTTT.